This TCR beta chain was identified during a study of Tregs in tolerant kidney transplant recipients. Across the study: Related graft donors supplied nonmyeloablative bone marrow transplants, and mixed chimerism was transient. Study results and limitations: Tregs expanded with activated donor B cells seemed most donor-specific. Tolerant patients' donor-specific Tregs expanded beyond overall Tregs, suggesting antigen-driven growth.

V lost 2 bases to trimming and J lost 2 bases; unmatched junction nucleotides: 12. The germline gives CDR1 LNHDA, CDR2 SQIVND (reference sequence). The CDR3 totals 19 residues. Data came from immunoSEQ multiplex PCR; TCRdb stores just in-frame clones and leaves some out. This sample lists over 45,000 clones; its ten largest clones have roughly 0.8%. In the case of this clone: The antigen is not known. The read ends 3 residues shy of where the CDR3 ends; the end is completed using the germline J gene.

CD4+CD25+CD127- Tregs, CD4+CD25- non-Tregs, CD4 and CD8 cells were sorted. Sequences were derived from CD4+ T cells from blood, sampled before the transplant. The gene calls are TRBV19 and TRBJ2-3; 11 bases are shared with TRBD2. The receptor comes from a human donor who received a combined kidney and bone marrow transplant. This CDR3 reads CASSIYPLASGRHTDTQYF. CDR3 DNA (partial): TGTGCCAGTAGTATATACCCTCTCGCTAGCGGGAGGCACACAGATACG.